This is a list of T cell receptor beta chains from one sample in a study of blood T cells in healthy people across ages. A single record per CDR3 protein comes from TCRdb applying MiXCR to the 5' RACE reads. The sample lists 1.5 million to 2 million distinct CDR3 sequences; about 50% were seen once. The material sequenced was blood. The receptors here all came from a woman aged 40 to 50 in good health. Each CDR3 is given with its conserved first and last residue. D genes are given only for firm matches. Clone sizes are given selectively: once, few, many, or a class where the clone is expanded.

>TRBJ2-1|TRBV2|.|.|16
TGTGCCAGCAGTGAGTCGGCGGGGACTTACTACAATGAGCAGTTCTTC
CASSESAGTYYNEQFF
>TRBJ2-3|TRBV15|.|TRBD2|19
TGTGCCACCAGCAGAGACCGCTTCGCTAGCGGCCCTAGCACAGATACGCAGTATTTT
CATSRDRFASGPSTDTQYF
>TRBJ2-5|TRBV11-2|.|TRBD2|14
TGTGCCAGCAGCTTAGAAGCGGGGGCTGAGACCCAGTACTTC
CASSLEAGAETQYF
>TRBJ2-3|TRBV7-2|.|.|13
TGTGCCAGCAGCTTAGACCTTTGGGACACGCAGTATTTT
CASSLDLWDTQYF
>TRBJ2-3|TRBV5-4|.|.|15
TGTGCCAGCAGCCCGGACACCTCCCTAGGGGATACGCAGTATTTT
CASSPDTSLGDTQYF
>TRBJ2-5|TRBV12-3/TRBV12-4|many|.|11
TGTGCCAGCACAGGGACAGAGACCCAGTACTTC
CASTGTETQYF
>TRBJ2-7|TRBV7-9|few|TRBD1|13
TGTGCCACCTCGGGACAGGGGTATAGCGGGCAGTACTTC
CATSGQGYSGQYF
>TRBJ1-2|TRBV20-1|.|.|11
TGCAGTGCCCGGGACGCTAGTGGCTACACCTTC
CSARDASGYTF
>TRBJ1-5|TRBV5-1|.|.|13
TGCGCCCGCAGCTTCGAGAGCAATCAGCCCCAGCATTTT
CARSFESNQPQHF
>TRBJ1-2|TRBV29-1|.|TRBD1|13
TGCAGCGTTGGCCGCAGGGGGGCCTATGGCTACACCTTC
CSVGRRGAYGYTF
>TRBJ2-5|TRBV12-5|few|TRBD1|14
TGTGCTAGTGGCGCTGGGACAGGGAGGGAGACCCAGTACTTC
CASGAGTGRETQYF
>TRBJ2-3|TRBV10-3|.|.|12
TGTGCCACCCAGGGGGGTTTTGATACGCAGTATTTT
CATQGGFDTQYF
>TRBJ1-5|TRBV4-3|.|.|16
TGCGCCAGCAGCCAAGATCCTTATGGGAGCAATCAGCCCCAGCATTTT
CASSQDPYGSNQPQHF
>TRBJ2-5|TRBV20-1|few|.|13
TGCAGTGCCCTCGGGGGGCTAGGAGAGACCCAGTACTTC
CSALGGLGETQYF